These 31 T cell receptor beta chains were all obtained from the same sample, sequenced in a study of blood T cell repertoires in COVID-19. Method: immunoSEQ multiplex PCR; TCRdb's copy keeps in-frame clones and lacks some. In the table there are more than 10,000 clones, 88% of which are singletons. Sample: peripheral blood. The receptor set was obtained from a human donor in a cohort sampled during active COVID-19.

The chain employs TRBV5-6 and TRBJ1-2; possibly TRBD1 for D (5 bases). The CDR3 loop spans 13 amino acids. V shed 2 bases and J shed 12 bases, with 17 bases lying between them. Per germline, CDR1 SGHDT and CDR2 YYEEEE. Here the CDR3 DNA reads TGTGCCAGCAGCTTAACCCCGGGACTGCTTGACACCTTC. Protein product: CASSLTPGLLDTF.

CDR3: CASSLLTGQGAYEQFF. CDR3 bases: TGCGCCAGCAGCCTACTTACGGGACAGGGGGCATATGAGCAGTTCTTC. The V and J genes are TRBV4-3 and TRBJ2-1, with TRBD1 matching 12 bases. The germline CDR1 and CDR2 sequences are LGHNA and YSLEER. The CDR3 is 16 residues long. V was clipped by 4 bases and J by 8 bases; unmatched bases: 9.

V gene TRBV7-3 combines with J gene TRBJ1-3; unclear D gene. Germline values: CDR1 SGHTA, CDR2 FQGTGA. The CDR3 is 15 residues long. V shed 4 bases and J shed 0 bases, with 10 bases lying between them. CDR3 in DNA: TGTGCCAGCAGCTCGGGGATGAGCTCTGGAAACACCATATATTTT. Translation gives CASSSGMSSGNTIYF.

The V gene is TRBV5-6, the J gene TRBJ2-7, with 9 positions matching TRBD2. The germline V gene has CDR1 SGHDT and CDR2 YYEEEE. The junction had 6 bases not matched to a gene; V was cut back by 7 bases and J by 1 base. The CDR3 has 14 amino acids. CDR3 loop: CASRILAGSYEQYF. For the CDR3, the DNA is TGTGCCAGCCGAATCCTAGCGGGATCCTACGAGCAGTACTTC.

This rearrangement joins TRBV27 to TRBJ1-1; 7 bases are shared with TRBD1. This CDR3 comprises 15 residues. The germline gives CDR1 MNHEY, CDR2 SMNVEV (reference sequence). Unmatched junction bases numbered 8, after V lost 7 bases and J lost 0 bases. CDR3 region: CASKPRTGLNTEAFF. The CDR3 DNA is TGTGCCAGCAAGCCCCGGACAGGATTGAACACTGAAGCTTTCTTT.

CDR3 in DNA: TGCGCCAGCAGCTTACCGGGAGGGCAGAACATTCAGTACTTC. Translation: CASSLPGGQNIQYF. The chain recombines TRBV5-1 with TRBJ2-4; 8 bases are a match to TRBD2. Germline V gives CDR1 SGHRS, CDR2 YFSETQ. The V and J ends lost 2 bases and 7 bases, in that order; junction bases with no gene match: 5. The CDR3 runs 14 residues.

This chain links TRBV30 with TRBJ2-4; TRBD1 matches at 11 bases. The CDR3 totals 17 residues. Germline V gene sequence: CDR1 GTSNPN, CDR2 SVGIG (reference sequence). The ends lost 2 bases at V and 2 bases at J; junction bases unmatched: 8. Here the CDR3 reads CAWSLTGQGATKNIQYF. For the CDR3, the DNA is TGTGCCTGGAGTCTTACCGGACAGGGGGCTACCAAAAACATTCAGTACTTC.

The chain joins TRBV4-3 to TRBJ1-6; TRBD1 agrees at 9 bases. J lost 8 bases, V lost 2 bases, and 4 bases had no gene match. Germline V gives CDR1 LGHNA, CDR2 YSLEER. The CDR3 spans 15 residues. CDR3 protein: CASSQYGTGYSPLHF. The CDR3, as DNA: TGCGCCAGCAGCCAATATGGGACAGGGTATTCACCCCTCCACTTT.

The genes are TRBV6-5 and TRBJ2-3; no reliable D call. Trimming shortened V by 6 bases and J by 1 base, and 8 bases separated the two germline ends. This CDR3 has 13 residues. Germline V gene lookup returns CDR1 MNHEY and CDR2 SVGAGI. CDR3 residues: CASRYRGTDTQYF. The CDR3 region has the DNA TGTGCCAGCAGGTACCGGGGCACAGATACGCAGTATTTT.

The CDR3 spells CASTGDNMNTEAFF. Here the CDR3 DNA reads TGTGCCAGCACTGGGGACAACATGAACACTGAAGCTTTCTTT. The genes are TRBV6-5 and TRBJ1-1; a possible D gene is TRBD1 (6 bases). The CDR3 length is 14 residues. Germline V lookup: CDR1 MNHEY, CDR2 SVGAGI. V was cut by 7 bases and J by 0 bases, with 12 bases left in between.

With respect to this clone: Distinct nucleotide sequences in the sample also encode this CDR3. CDR3 region: CATSSRGNEQFF. The CDR3 DNA reads as TGTGCCACCAGCAGTAGGGGTAATGAGCAGTTCTTC. The chain joins TRBV15 to TRBJ2-1, with D possibly TRBD1 on 5 matching bases. V lost 3 bases and J 7 bases, leaving 7 bases between the germline ends. Germline CDR1 reads LNHNV; CDR2 reads YYDKDF (reference sequence). The CDR3 covers 12 residues.

The chain uses TRBV2 and TRBJ2-3; unclear D gene. This CDR3 has 13 amino acids. V was clipped by 4 bases and J by 3 bases, with 8 bases between them. The germline CDR1 and CDR2 sequences are SNHLY and FYNNEI. The CDR3 protein is CASSVYETDTQYF. The CDR3 DNA reads TGTGCCAGCAGTGTTTACGAGACAGATACGCAGTATTTT.

V gene TRBV20-1 combines with J gene TRBJ2-3; D gene ambiguous. Germline loops: CDR1 DFQATT, CDR2 SNEGSKA (reference sequence). Trimming shortened V by 3 bases and J by 8 bases, and 12 bases separated the two germline ends. The CDR3 extends over 12 amino acids. CDR3 residues: CSASLGTATQYF. As DNA, the CDR3 is TGCAGTGCTAGTCTAGGAACCGCTACGCAGTATTTT.

The V and J genes are TRBV2 and TRBJ1-1, with D unclear. Germline loops: CDR1 SNHLY, CDR2 FYNNEI. Trimming left V 8 bases short and J 0 bases short, with 7 bases between. This CDR3 contains 12 residues. CDR3 in amino acids: CASVRVNTEAFF. CDR3 DNA sequence: TGTGCCAGCGTGAGGGTGAACACTGAAGCTTTCTTT.

Written as DNA, the CDR3 is TGTGCCAGCAGTACAAACAGGGGGGGCACAGATACGCAGTATTTT. It translates to CASSTNRGGTDTQYF. This chain joins TRBV21-1 and TRBJ2-3; no check of the table's D call, TRBD1, against the DNA was made. TRBV21-1 is a pseudogene locus. The CDR3 runs 15 residues.

The CDR3 region is CASSIIRGSETQYF. CDR3 bases: TGTGCCAGCAGTATCATCAGGGGTTCCGAGACCCAGTACTTC. The rearrangement links TRBV28 to TRBJ2-5, with D possibly matching TRBD1 (6 bases). The CDR3 is made up of 14 amino acids. CDR1 and CDR2 (germline): MDHEN, SYDVKM. The ends were cut back, 5 bases at V and 5 bases at J, with 15 bases in the middle.

The chain couples TRBV5-4 to TRBJ2-1; 12 nucleotides align to TRBD1. J was trimmed by 6 bases and V by 4 bases; bases with no gene match: 8. Per the germline V gene, CDR1 is SGHNT and CDR2 is YYREEE (reference sequence). The CDR3 is 16 amino acids. DNA for the CDR3: TGTGCCAGCAGCATTCCGGGACAGGGGGCTTCCAATGAGCAGTTCTTC. Its protein product is CASSIPGQGASNEQFF.

This chain links TRBV3-1 (or the pseudogene TRBV3-2) with TRBJ1-1, with D hard to call. In germline, CDR1 is LGHDT, CDR2 YNNKEL (reference sequence). Trimming pared 2 bases from V and 13 bases from J, leaving 14 bases between. The CDR3 has 12 residues. This CDR3 reads CASSQSGKVGFF. The CDR3 DNA reads as TGTGCCAGCAGCCAATCGGGGAAAGTCGGTTTCTTT.

The chain carries TRBV11-2 and TRBJ2-5; tentatively, D is TRBD1 (7 bases). Trimming removed 6 bases from V and 5 bases from J, with 25 bases in between. The CDR3 contains 17 residues. Germline lookup yields CDR1 SGHAT and CDR2 FQNNGV. CDR3: CASSLQGGTVLAETQYF. The CDR3 DNA reads TGTGCCAGCAGTCTCCAAGGAGGGACAGTCTTAGCGGAGACCCAGTACTTC.

This clone was counted only a few times. The chain has TRBV28 and TRBJ1-1; D not resolved. The germline V and J ends were trimmed by 8 bases and 4 bases, with 23 bases remaining between them. Germline CDR1 and CDR2: MDHEN and SYDVKM. This CDR3 is built from 16 residues. CDR3 sequence: CASERAGLAGLTEAFF. Written as DNA, the CDR3 is TGTGCCAGCGAACGGGCGGGCCTGGCGGGCCTCACTGAAGCTTTCTTT.

The rearrangement joins TRBV7-3 to TRBJ2-2; D possibly corresponds to TRBD1 (5 bases). Trimming pared 5 bases from V and 2 bases from J, leaving 12 bases between. Germline V lookup: CDR1 SGHTA, CDR2 FQGTGA. This CDR3 has 15 amino acids. In nucleotides, the CDR3 is TGTGCCAGCAGCAAGGACACATCAAACACCGGGGAGCTGTTTTTT. Its protein product is CASSKDTSNTGELFF. Full variable domain (outside the CDR3, taken from reference TRBV7-3 and TRBJ2-2): GAGVSQTPSNKVTEKGKYVELRCDPISGHTALYWYRQSLGQGPEFLIYFQGTGAADDSGLPNDRFFAVRPEGSVSTLKIQRTERGDSAVYLCASSKDTSNTGELFFGEGSRLTVL.

This clone came up once. The chain links TRBV28 to TRBJ2-2; 11 nucleotides align to TRBD2. The CDR3 spans 16 residues. J was trimmed by 6 bases and V by 4 bases; bases with no gene match: 7. The germline CDR1 and CDR2 sequences are MDHEN and SYDVKM. The CDR3, as DNA: TGTGCCAGCAGTTGGAATAGCGGGAGGGCAGCCGGGGAGCTGTTTTTT. This gives the protein CASSWNSGRAAGELFF.

V is TRBV20-1 and J is TRBJ1-6; D possibly corresponds to TRBD1 (5 bases). V was shortened by 3 bases and J by 9 bases, with 15 bases between the two germline ends. CDR1 is DFQATT and CDR2 is SNEGSKA in the germline V gene (reference sequence). The CDR3 extends over 14 amino acids. The CDR3 DNA reads as TGCAGTGCTAGTGGGCAGGGACTGCGTTCACCCCTCCACTTT. It translates to CSASGQGLRSPLHF.

The rearrangement uses TRBV2 and TRBJ1-3; the D is unclear. The CDR3 runs 14 residues. Germline V gene data show CDR1 as SNHLY and CDR2 as FYNNEI. V was trimmed by 8 bases and J by 0 bases, leaving 11 bases between them. CDR3 DNA: TGTGCCAGCGTTCCTACTTTCTCTGGAAACACCATATATTTT. Translating it yields CASVPTFSGNTIYF.

The J gene is TRBJ2-7, the V gene TRBV28; 9 bases align to TRBD2. With V trimmed by 2 bases and J by 5 bases, 7 bases remained unmatched. Germline V gene lookup returns CDR1 MDHEN and CDR2 SYDVKM. This CDR3 spans 15 amino acids. The DNA for the CDR3 is TGTGCCAGCAGTTTACGGCGGGAGGGCCGCGACGAGCAGTACTTC. This encodes CASSLRREGRDEQYF.

The rearrangement uses TRBV6-5 and TRBJ2-1; a possible D gene is TRBD2 (6 bases). With 6 bases removed from V and 6 bases from J, the gap between germline ends came to 15 bases. The CDR3 loop spans 14 amino acids. CDR1 MNHEY and CDR2 SVGAGI come from the germline V gene. The CDR3 spells CASRTSLESNEQFF. CDR3 nucleotide sequence: TGTGCCAGCAGAACTAGCCTTGAGAGCAATGAGCAGTTCTTC.

This clone was detected a few times. This chain links TRBV4-1 with TRBJ2-1, with D uncertain. This CDR3 has 13 amino acids. The V gene lost 4 bases and the J gene lost 8 bases, with 12 bases spanning the gap. The germline gives CDR1 MGHRA, CDR2 YSYEKL. The DNA of the CDR3 is TGCGCCAGCAGCCGAGCCCCCCGGTATGAGCAGTTCTTC. This gives the protein CASSRAPRYEQFF.

In this sample, this clone turned up once. This CDR3 is CASSWVSGTSGTHEQFF. CDR3 in DNA: TGCGCCAGCAGCTGGGTTTCCGGGACTAGCGGGACCCATGAGCAGTTCTTC. The chain is built from TRBV5-1 and TRBJ2-1, with 13 nucleotides matching TRBD2. V shed 3 bases, J shed 8 bases, and the junction held 11 bases outside the gene matches. The CDR3 extends over 17 amino acids. Germline values: CDR1 SGHRS, CDR2 YFSETQ. Full variable domain (rest looked up from reference TRBV5-1 and TRBJ2-1): KAGVTQTPRYLIKTRGQQVTLSCSPISGHRSVSWYQQTPGQGLQFLFEYFSETQRNKGNFPGRFSGRQFSNSRSEMNVSTLELGDSALYLCASSWVSGTSGTHEQFFGPGTRLTVL.

This clone showed up just a few times. J is TRBJ2-7 and V is TRBV5-6; no firm D call. Trimming cost V 4 bases and J 4 bases, with 9 bases left between them. This CDR3 contains 12 residues. Germline lookup yields CDR1 SGHDT and CDR2 YYEEEE. Written as DNA, the CDR3 is TGTGCCAGCAGCAACCGACTGTACGAGCAGTACTTC. Its translation: CASSNRLYEQYF.

This chain links TRBV18 with TRBJ2-1, with 10 bases matching TRBD2. There are 16 residues in the CDR3. J lost 7 bases, V lost 3 bases, and 9 bases had no gene match. Germline assignment: CDR1 KGHSH and CDR2 LQKENI. The CDR3 protein is CASSPPSGSVGNEQFF. For the CDR3, the DNA is TGTGCCAGCTCACCCCCTAGCGGGAGCGTGGGGAATGAGCAGTTCTTC.

The chain recombines TRBV6-5 with TRBJ2-2; D remains ambiguous. The CDR3 consists of 12 residues. Deletions cut 2 bases from V and 8 bases from J, with 6 bases between. Germline values: CDR1 MNHEY, CDR2 SVGAGI. CDR3 bases: TGTGCCAGCAGTTACCGAGCGGGGGAGCTGTTTTTT. Encoded protein: CASSYRAGELFF.